What follows is one T cell receptor beta chain and its context. The sample originates from a study of T cells in Graves' hyperthyroidism and ophthalmopathy. Researchers amplified the TCR beta CDR3 regions from RNA transcripts. The study used the HTBI primer set for a first-round RT-PCR of the TCR CDR3. TCRdb redid the calling of the multiplex PCR reads with MiXCR, one entry per CDR3 protein. The sample lists 300,000 to 450,000 distinct CDR3 sequences; about 14% were seen once. Germline CDR1 GTSNPN, CDR2 SVGIG (reference sequence). Unmatched junction bases numbered 13, after V lost 3 bases and J lost 7 bases. The CDR3 totals 16 residues.

Sequencing was carried out using blood. The sequence came from a woman aged 25 to 39 with Graves' ophthalmopathy. The chain uses TRBV30 and TRBJ2-2; 8 nucleotides match TRBD1. The CDR3 reads CAWSSPIQGAIGELFF. In nucleotides, the CDR3 is TGTGCCTGGAGCTCACCGATTCAGGGGGCGATCGGGGAGCTGTTTTTT.